These 22 T cell receptor beta chains were all obtained from the same sample, sequenced in a study of blood T cell repertoires in COVID-19. The repertoire was sequenced with immunoSEQ multiplex PCR; TCRdb's copy has only in-frame clones and lacks some. The sample includes roughly 250,000 clones, about 87% of them seen just once. Sequencing input: peripheral blood. These receptors were collected from a human donor in a cohort sampled during active COVID-19.

The rearrangement uses TRBV5-6 and TRBJ1-6, with D perhaps matching TRBD1 (6 bases). V lost 0 bases and J lost 4, with 11 bases in between. The CDR3 has 16 residues. CDR1 and CDR2 (germline): SGHDT, YYEEEE. The CDR3 coding sequence is TGTGCCAGCAGCTTGGGTCTACAGGGTTATAATTCACCCCTCCACTTT. Translation: CASSLGLQGYNSPLHF.

The DNA for the CDR3 is TGTGCCAGCAGTTCGCTAGCGGGGGGCCGCGGGACAGATACGCAGTATTTT. It encodes CASSSLAGGRGTDTQYF. The V call is TRBV6-2 or TRBV6-3, the J call TRBJ2-3; TRBD2 agrees at 11 bases. With V trimmed by 4 bases and J by 3 bases, 9 bases remained unmatched. The length of the CDR3 is 17 residues. Germline V lookup: CDR1 MNHEY, CDR2 SVGEGT.

The V call is TRBV4-2, the J call TRBJ2-6, with 7 bases that match TRBD1. In germline, CDR1 is LGHNA, CDR2 YNFKEQ. Unmatched junction bases numbered 1, after V lost 1 base and J lost 1 base. The CDR3 extends over 16 amino acids. The CDR3 loop is CASSQATGSGANVLTF. In DNA form, the CDR3 reads TGTGCCAGCAGCCAAGCGACAGGGTCTGGGGCCAACGTCCTGACTTTC.

This rearrangement joins TRBV13 to TRBJ2-2, with TRBD1 as a possible D gene (5 bases). The CDR3 consists of 16 residues. V dropped 2 bases and J dropped 2 bases, with 12 bases sitting between them. The germline gives CDR1 PRHDT, CDR2 FYEKMQ (reference sequence). The CDR3 is CASSLNHRLNTGELFF. The CDR3 bases are TGTGCCAGCAGCTTAAATCACAGGTTAAACACCGGGGAGCTGTTTTTT.

This clone has just a few counts. This chain connects TRBV19 to TRBJ2-7, with a possible D match to TRBD2 (6 bases). The V end was cut by 7 bases, the J end by 3 bases, with 19 bases between. CDR3 length: 15 residues. The germline V gene encodes CDR1 LNHDA and CDR2 SQIVND (reference sequence). In DNA form, the CDR3 reads TGTGCCAGTAACTCCCGACTAGGCAGGGACTACGAGCAGTACTTC. Its translation: CASNSRLGRDYEQYF.

The V call is TRBV27, the J call TRBJ2-3, with D unresolved. Looked up from germline, CDR1 is MNHEY and CDR2 is SMNVEV (reference sequence). The CDR3 length is 13 residues. Trimming took off 2 bases at V and 3 bases at J, with 6 bases between the two ends. The CDR3 DNA follows: TGTGCCAGCAGTTTAAAACATACAGATACGCAGTATTTT. It specifies CASSLKHTDTQYF.

The J gene is TRBJ2-5, the V gene TRBV18; 11 bases agree with TRBD2. The V gene's germline CDR1 is KGHSH and CDR2 LQKENI. Losses at the gene ends were 2 bases for V and 2 bases for J; bases not matched to a gene: 4. The CDR3 contains 16 residues. The CDR3 DNA reads TGTGCCAGCTCACCAACGACTAGCGGGACTCAAGAGACCCAGTACTTC. Its translation: CASSPTTSGTQETQYF.

The V gene is TRBV6-2 or TRBV6-3, the J gene TRBJ2-5; 10 nucleotides line up with TRBD2. Germline assignment: CDR1 MNHEY and CDR2 SVGEGT. After removal of 0 bases from V and 4 bases from J, the junction contained 20 bases not matched to a gene. This CDR3 comprises 21 residues. The CDR3 region is CASSYSNPLGRAGGLGETQYF. For the CDR3, the DNA is TGTGCCAGCAGTTACTCGAATCCACTAGGCAGAGCGGGAGGGCTGGGAGAGACCCAGTACTTC.

This clone is a singleton in its sample. This sequence may be a read error, since a much larger clone differs from it by one base. The V and J genes are TRBV5-5 and TRBJ2-7; 9 nucleotides match TRBD2. CDR3 size: 15 residues. CDR1 SGHKS and CDR2 YYEKEE come from the germline V gene (reference sequence). V was clipped by 0 bases and J by 4 bases; unmatched bases: 5. The CDR3 reads CASSLARGGLYEQYF. The CDR3 DNA reads TGTGCCAGCAGCTTGGCGCGGGGGGGGCTTTACGAGCAGTACTTC.

This clone was counted once. The gene calls are TRBV5-1 and TRBJ2-1; D remains unclear. The CDR3 spans 13 residues. Trimming removed 0 bases from V and 5 bases from J, with 6 bases in between. Germline V lookup: CDR1 SGHRS, CDR2 YFSETQ. The CDR3 DNA sequence: TGCGCCAGCAGCTTGGGCAGTCACAATGAGCAGTTCTTC. This sequence encodes CASSLGSHNEQFF.

J is TRBJ2-7 and V is TRBV9; TRBD2 matches 13 bases. The junction had 4 bases not matched to a gene; V was cut back by 4 bases and J by 3 bases. CDR3 length: 15 residues. Germline V lookup: CDR1 SGDLS, CDR2 YYNGEE. CDR3 coding DNA: TGTGCCAGCAGCCAGGGGACTAGCGGGAACTACGAGCAGTACTTC. Residues: CASSQGTSGNYEQYF.

The rearrangement links TRBV3-1 (or the pseudogene TRBV3-2) to TRBJ1-4, with D possibly matching TRBD1 (6 bases). The ends were cut back, 5 bases at V and 7 bases at J, with 20 bases in the middle. In germline, CDR1 is LGHDT, CDR2 YNNKEL (reference sequence). CDR3 length: 16 amino acids. CDR3 bases: TGTGCCAGCAGCGTAAGGCGGGGGCATGGAGCTGAAAAACTGTTTTTT. Protein product: CASSVRRGHGAEKLFF.

The V gene is TRBV28, the J gene TRBJ1-2; D gene ambiguous. V was clipped by 6 bases and J by 2 bases, with 10 bases between them. The CDR3 consists of 13 residues. Germline V gives CDR1 MDHEN, CDR2 SYDVKM. DNA for the CDR3: TGTGCCAGCAGCCCTCCGGGGAACTATGGCTACACCTTC. Protein sequence: CASSPPGNYGYTF.

This clone has just one count. The chain links TRBV28 to TRBJ2-1, with no clear D. Trimming removed 2 bases from V and 3 bases from J, with 17 bases in between. Per germline, CDR1 MDHEN and CDR2 SYDVKM. The CDR3 consists of 17 residues. For the CDR3, the DNA is TGTGCCAGCAGTTTACAGCCGGCGACTCACCTCTACAATGAGCAGTTCTTC. This translates into CASSLQPATHLYNEQFF.

The chain couples TRBV28 to TRBJ1-5, with D hard to call. The V end was cut by 3 bases, the J end by 2 bases, with 17 bases between. Germline values: CDR1 MDHEN, CDR2 SYDVKM. CDR3 length: 17 residues. CDR3: CASSLRQRPLGNQPQHF. CDR3 in DNA: TGTGCCAGCAGTTTGAGGCAGCGTCCACTTGGCAATCAGCCCCAGCATTTT.

The chain couples TRBV3-1 (or the pseudogene TRBV3-2) to TRBJ2-7; the match to TRBD1 covers 7 bases. The J segment lost 3 bases and the V segment lost 2 bases, leaving 7 bases of the junction unmatched. This CDR3 comprises 15 residues. The V gene's germline CDR1 is LGHDT and CDR2 YNNKEL (reference sequence). The CDR3 is CASSQSPGTVYEQYF. In DNA form, the CDR3 reads TGTGCCAGCAGCCAAAGTCCCGGGACAGTCTACGAGCAGTACTTC.

The CDR3 nucleotides read TGTGCCAGTAGTACGCTAGGGGGCTACACTGAAGCTTTCTTT. Translated, it gives CASSTLGGYTEAFF. This chain uses TRBV19 with TRBJ1-1; 7 nucleotides line up with TRBD1. The V and J ends lost 4 bases and 3 bases, in that order; junction bases with no gene match: 5. Germline V gives CDR1 LNHDA, CDR2 SQIVND (reference sequence). This CDR3 is built from 14 residues.

This clone was seen a few times. The rearrangement joins TRBV11-2 to TRBJ2-2; D uncertain. Germline-derived CDR1 and CDR2 are SGHAT and FQNNGV. Trimming took 2 bases from V and 7 from J, leaving 17 bases between them. The CDR3 runs 16 residues. The CDR3 sequence is CASSLSVGELGGELFF. DNA for the CDR3: TGTGCCAGCAGCTTAAGCGTCGGCGAATTAGGCGGGGAGCTGTTTTTT.

The CDR3 reads CASSLSIRGEQFF. CDR3 DNA sequence: TGTGCCAGCAGTTTATCGATCAGAGGTGAGCAGTTCTTC. The chain has TRBV27 and TRBJ2-1; the D is unclear. Between the trimmed V and J ends, which lost 0 bases and 9 bases, there was a span of 9 bases. This CDR3 region has 13 residues. The germline V gene has CDR1 MNHEY and CDR2 SMNVEV (reference sequence).

The chain carries TRBV7-9 and TRBJ2-3, with 8 bases lining up with TRBD2. With 5 bases clipped from V and 4 bases from J, the junction kept 11 bases outside the gene matches. The CDR3 length is 16 residues. Germline values: CDR1 SEHNR, CDR2 FQNEAQ (reference sequence). The CDR3 sequence is CASSQSGGEAPDTQYF. The CDR3 DNA sequence: TGTGCCAGCAGCCAAAGCGGGGGAGAGGCACCAGATACGCAGTATTTT.

In this sample, this clone turned up once. The V and J genes are TRBV7-9 and TRBJ1-1, with D possibly matching TRBD1 (6 bases). This CDR3 has 16 residues. Germline CDR1 SEHNR, CDR2 FQNEAQ (reference sequence). V gave up 5 bases and J gave up 5 bases, with 21 bases separating them. The CDR3 DNA reads as TGTGCCAGCAGCCGAAACACAGGGACCCCTGGGACTGAAGCTTTCTTT. This codes for CASSRNTGTPGTEAFF. Filled out from reference TRBV7-9 and TRBJ1-1, the complete variable domain reads DTGVSQNPRHKITKRGQNVTFRCDPISEHNRLYWYRQTLGQGPEFLTYFQNEAQLEKSRLLSDRFSAERPKGSFSTLEIQRTEQGDSAMYLCASSRNTGTPGTEAFFGQGTRLTVV.

The genes are TRBV4-1 and TRBJ2-1, with 7 bases matching TRBD2. The germline V gene has CDR1 MGHRA and CDR2 YSYEKL. The CDR3 has 17 residues. V shed 1 base, J shed 0 bases, and the junction held 6 bases outside the gene matches. CDR3 nucleotide sequence: TGCGCCAGCAGCCAAGGTCCCCAGCGGGGCTCCTACAATGAGCAGTTCTTC. This encodes CASSQGPQRGSYNEQFF.